This T cell receptor beta chain comes out of a study of cytomegalovirus exposure and HLA in healthy donors. Across the study: A previous analysis identified fewer than 130 million unique TCR beta sequences derived from roughly 190 million T cells.

Germline lookup yields CDR1 GTSNPN and CDR2 SVGIG (reference sequence). The CDR3 is made up of 11 amino acids. V lost 7 bases and J 1 base, leaving 7 bases between the germline ends. The count of this clone is one. The antigen remains undetermined. Overall study findings and caveats: In a later analysis, TCR association rates varied by HLA locus: DRB1 most, HLA-C fewest. In terms of immune exposure information, only CMV serostatus was available. A later analysis appeared to link common viral pathogens to several of the most significant clusters.

This PCR relied on a set of 60 Vbeta primers and 13 Jbeta primers. Only in-frame clones appear in the TCRdb table, and some are missing; sequencing was by immunoSEQ multiplex PCR. The sample contains approximately 190,000 clones, roughly 76% of which appear only once. The sample consisted of PBMCs. The origin of this receptor is a woman aged 30 to 39 in good health and CMV-seropositive. The chain couples TRBV30 to TRBJ1-1; a weak D match, TRBD1 (5 bases). DNA of the CDR3: TGTGCCTCCGGGGGGAACACTGAAGCTTTCTTT. Protein sequence: CASGGNTEAFF.